This entry features one TCR beta chain sequence. The entry originates in a study of blood T cell repertoires in COVID-19. Study background: Some COVID-19 samples were acute and others convalescent; all came from the United States, Italy and Spain. From T cells, B-cell-depleted T cells, or PBMCs came the material, which was cDNA or gDNA.

Those enrolled in Seattle joined during active infection and were followed longitudinally afterward. Original processing methods: Using reference gene primer amplification, nucleated cell counts were estimated. Clones were read by immunoSEQ multiplex PCR, and TCRdb kept only the in-frame ones, dropping some. For V, J and clone size, that table is used; D and trimming come from the DNA. The top ten clones hold 18% of a sample with around 190,000 clones, more than 70% of them seen once. Trimming removed 6 bases at V and 4 bases at J, with 13 bases between. The CDR3 consists of 14 residues. Germline V gives CDR1 SGHTA, CDR2 FQGNSA.

This clonotype originated in a man in his fifties with COVID-19, enrolled during active disease. This chain uses TRBV7-2 with TRBJ1-5; D is unclear. Specimen: peripheral blood. CDR3 DNA sequence: TGTGCCAGCAGAAAGCCTGGAGGTAATCAGCCCCAGCATTTT. Translation: CASRKPGGNQPQHF.